The 30 T cell receptor beta chains below come from one sample, sequenced in a study of blood T cells in healthy people across ages (dated by TCRdb to between 2014 and 2017). The receptor library was made with 5' RACE. For sequencing, an Illumina HiSeq 2500 was employed. A second PCR of about 6 to 11 cycles was performed with a sample-barcoded 5' primer and a J-beta primer mix. TCRdb reprocessed the public reads (quality trimming at Q25 with fastp, clone calling with MiXCR) and kept in-frame beta chains. Each record represents a unique CDR3 protein, reported with the most common genes and DNA among its rows. The sample contains some 1.5 million distinct CDR3 sequences, 28% of them found a single time. Over 7% of the sample is taken by the ten largest. The material sequenced was blood. The receptors derive from a woman aged 25 to 39 in good health.

The chain recombines TRBV20-1 with TRBJ2-7; 8 nucleotides line up with TRBD1. The J call could be wrong; TRBJ2-4 is a better fit for the DNA end. The CDR3 sequence is 15 residues long. CDR1 DFQATT and CDR2 SNEGSKA come from the germline V gene (reference sequence). CDR3 region: CSARDPRQGLNIQYF. The CDR3 DNA follows: TGCAGTGCTAGAGATCCTAGACAGGGGTTGAACATTCAGTACTTC.

This clonotype was counted between two and nine times. The chain carries TRBV20-1 and TRBJ2-3; unclear D gene. Germline CDR1 reads DFQATT; CDR2 reads SNEGSKA (reference sequence). The CDR3 extends over 12 amino acids. V lost 6 bases to trimming and J lost 4 bases, with 11 bases between them. CDR3 amino acids: CSAAPTADTQYF. The CDR3 DNA is TGCAGTGCGGCACCAACGGCAGATACGCAGTATTTT.

V is TRBV18 and J is TRBJ2-3; unclear D gene. Trimming removed 3 bases from V and 8 bases from J, with 12 bases in between. Germline V lookup: CDR1 KGHSH, CDR2 LQKENI. This CDR3 has 13 amino acids. For the CDR3, the DNA is TGTGCCAGCTCACCGGAAGGCTTAGGTACGCAGTATTTT. It encodes CASSPEGLGTQYF.

The chain couples TRBV3-1 to TRBJ2-5, with D perhaps TRBD2 (6 bases). Trimming left V 4 bases short and J 5 bases short, with 17 bases between. Germline V CDR1 and CDR2: LGHDT, YNNKEL (reference sequence). CDR3 length: 15 residues. The CDR3 sequence: CASSPGGAFGETQYF. The CDR3 coding sequence is TGTGCCAGCAGCCCTGGCGGGGCCTTCGGGGAGACCCAGTACTTC.

This clonotype turned up a few times. The chain uses TRBV5-1 and TRBJ2-2; no reliable D call. The germline gives CDR1 SGHRS, CDR2 YFSETQ. Trimming pared 5 bases from V and 1 base from J, leaving 12 bases between. The CDR3 is made up of 15 amino acids. This chain's CDR3 is CASRMGYRNTGELFF. CDR3 sequence (DNA): TGCGCCAGCAGAATGGGCTACAGGAACACCGGGGAGCTGTTTTTT.

CDR3 region: CASSNRQDGYTF. In nucleotides, the CDR3 is TGTGCCAGCAGCAACAGACAGGATGGCTACACCTTC. This sequence joins TRBV7-9 and TRBJ1-2, with D maybe TRBD1 (6 bases). The CDR3 runs to 12 residues. Germline CDR1 reads SEHNR; CDR2 reads FQNEAQ (reference sequence). V lost 5 bases and J lost 6, with 10 bases in between.

The V and J genes are TRBV29-1 and TRBJ2-1; 12 bases align to TRBD2. Germline V gene data show CDR1 as SQVTM and CDR2 as ANQGSEA. The CDR3 is 15 residues long. The V gene end was trimmed by 6 bases and the J gene end by 2 bases; junction bases not matched to a gene: 5. The CDR3 reads CSVKGLAGPYNEQFF. The DNA of the CDR3 is TGCAGCGTGAAGGGACTAGCGGGCCCCTACAATGAGCAGTTCTTC.

The gene calls are TRBV7-9 and TRBJ2-1, with D perhaps matching TRBD2 (5 bases). The CDR3 runs 14 residues. Trimming took off 5 bases at V and 9 bases at J, with 17 bases between the two ends. Germline assignment: CDR1 SEHNR and CDR2 FQNEAQ (reference sequence). This CDR3 is CASSLSGREGEQFF. CDR3 DNA: TGTGCCAGCAGCCTCAGCGGTCGGGAAGGTGAGCAGTTCTTC.

This clonotype has more than one count but fewer than ten. This chain links TRBV20-1 with TRBJ2-3; D possibly matches TRBD1 or TRBD2 (5 bases each). Germline CDR1 DFQATT, CDR2 SNEGSKA (reference sequence). Deletions cut 4 bases from V and 4 bases from J, with 18 bases between. The CDR3 totals 15 residues. Here the CDR3 DNA reads TGCAGTGCTACCCGGAGTTATCGGGGCGCAGATACGCAGTATTTT. This gives the protein CSATRSYRGADTQYF.

This clonotype was counted at least ten times. V gene TRBV7-2 combines with J gene TRBJ2-5, with 14 bases matching TRBD2. This CDR3 comprises 17 residues. Germline V gene sequence: CDR1 SGHTA, CDR2 FQGNSA. Trimming at V came to 8 bases and at J to 4 bases, leaving 12 bases not matched to a gene. Written as DNA, the CDR3 is TGTGCCAGCTCTCTAGGGGGACTAGCGGGAGTATCAGAGACCCAGTACTTC. It codes for CASSLGGLAGVSETQYF.

V is TRBV2 and J is TRBJ2-1; the match to TRBD2 covers 12 bases. V trimming: 5 bases; J trimming: 7 bases; junction bases outside the gene matches: 6. The CDR3 contains 15 residues. Germline CDR1 SNHLY, CDR2 FYNNEI. As DNA, the CDR3 is TGTGCCAGCAGTAATGGACTAGCGGGGTGGAATGAGCAGTTCTTC. It is translated as CASSNGLAGWNEQFF.

The chain recombines TRBV28 with TRBJ1-2, with a tentative D call TRBD1 (5 bases). The CDR3 totals 13 residues. Trimming shortened V by 2 bases and J by 3 bases, and 7 bases separated the two germline ends. CDR1 MDHEN and CDR2 SYDVKM come from the germline V gene. The CDR3 spells CASSLVGHYGYTF. In nucleotides, the CDR3 is TGTGCCAGCAGTTTAGTGGGACACTATGGCTACACCTTC.

This clonotype was seen more than once but under ten times. The gene calls are TRBV6-2 or TRBV6-3 and TRBJ2-1; 9 bases agree with TRBD2. This CDR3 spans 17 amino acids. The V gene end was trimmed by 2 bases and the J gene end by 0 bases; junction bases not matched to a gene: 5. In germline, CDR1 is MNHEY, CDR2 SVGEGT. CDR3 sequence: CASSYPRGGYSYNEQFF. CDR3 nucleotide sequence: TGTGCCAGCAGTTACCCGCGGGGGGGCTACTCCTACAATGAGCAGTTCTTC.

About this clonotype itself: A much larger clone sits a single nucleotide away, making a read error possible. This chain joins TRBV4-2 and TRBJ2-4; TRBD2 agrees at 16 bases. J gave up 13 bases and V 1 base, and 19 bases lay outside the gene matches. CDR3 length equals 20 residues. In germline, CDR1 is LGHNA, CDR2 YNFKEQ. The CDR3 here is CASSQGGLAGGLGAYNEQYF. DNA of the CDR3: TGTGCCAGCAGCCAAGGGGGACTAGCGGGGGGGCTCGGAGCCTACAATGAGCAGTACTTC.

The CDR3 nucleotides read TGTGCCAGCAGTTCCGAACGCGGGCGGTCGTACTTC. It translates to CASSSERGRSYF. V gene TRBV7-9 combines with J gene TRBJ2-7, with D possibly matching TRBD2 (5 bases). Trimming removed 6 bases at V and 12 bases at J, with 18 bases between. This CDR3 has 12 amino acids. Germline V gene sequence: CDR1 SEHNR, CDR2 FQNEAQ (reference sequence).

The chain uses TRBV5-1 and TRBJ2-3, with TRBD2 identical over 7 bases. The CDR3 runs 17 residues. Germline V CDR1 and CDR2: SGHRS, YFSETQ. Trimming removed 4 bases from V and 10 bases from J; junction bases left unmatched: 21. This chain's CDR3 is CASSRTPKAGSSASQYF. The CDR3 bases are TGCGCCAGCAGCCGAACGCCGAAAGCGGGATCGTCTGCTTCGCAGTATTTT.

The chain employs TRBV5-1 and TRBJ2-3; TRBD1 might be the D (6 bases). Looked up from germline, CDR1 is SGHRS and CDR2 is YFSETQ. V lost 6 bases, J lost 0 bases, and 26 bases lay in between. CDR3 length equals 19 residues. The CDR3 nucleotides are TGCGCCAGCAACCCTACACAGGGCGTCTTCCGCTCTAGCACAGATACGCAGTATTTT. This gives the protein CASNPTQGVFRSSTDTQYF.

This clonotype was seen only a few times. One end of the junction does not line up with germline, which may come from a read error. This chain connects TRBV7-2 to TRBJ1-3; tentative D call: TRBD1 (5 bases). The CDR3 is 15 amino acids. Germline V gene lookup returns CDR1 SGHTA and CDR2 FQGNSA. The DNA of the CDR3 is TGTGCCAGCAGCTTAGTCTTCAGGGACGGAAATACCATATATTTT. This translates into CASSLVFRDGNTIYF.

This clonotype was seen many times. The J gene is TRBJ2-4, the V gene TRBV7-2; D unresolved. The length of the CDR3 is 14 residues. Germline V gives CDR1 SGHTA, CDR2 FQGNSA. V was shortened by 4 bases and J by 0 bases, with 7 bases between the two germline ends. The CDR3 sequence is CASSSREAKNIQYF. The CDR3 DNA sequence: TGTGCCAGCAGCTCAAGGGAAGCCAAAAACATTCAGTACTTC. Full variable domain (rest looked up from reference TRBV7-2 and TRBJ2-4): GAGVSQSPSNKVTEKGKDVELRCDPISGHTALYWYRQSLGQGLEFLIYFQGNSAPDKSGLPSDRFSAERTGGSVSTLTIQRTQQEDSAVYLCASSSREAKNIQYFGAGTRLSVL.

The chain employs TRBV4-3 and TRBJ2-3; D gene unclear. The CDR3 is 16 amino acids. CDR1 is LGHNA and CDR2 is YSLEER in the germline V gene. The ends were cut back, 1 base at V and 5 bases at J, with 16 bases in the middle. The CDR3 spells CASSQGIGSIGDTQYF. The CDR3 DNA reads as TGCGCCAGCAGCCAAGGTATTGGCAGTATCGGAGATACGCAGTATTTT.

This clonotype was observed a handful of times. The chain recombines TRBV7-2 with TRBJ2-3; the D gene is possibly TRBD2 (5 bases). The CDR3 extends over 16 amino acids. V dropped 2 bases and J dropped 0 bases, with 12 bases sitting between them. Germline V CDR1 and CDR2: SGHTA, FQGNSA. CDR3 DNA: TGTGCCAGCAGCTTAAGGGCGGGTTCTAGCACAGATACGCAGTATTTT. Translation gives CASSLRAGSSTDTQYF.

The chain carries TRBV25-1 and TRBJ2-1, with a possible D match to TRBD2 (6 bases). CDR1 is MGHDK and CDR2 is SYGVNS in the germline V gene. The CDR3 covers 13 residues. V lost 8 bases and J lost 10, with 18 bases in between. The CDR3, as DNA: TGTGCCAGCTCAGCAGGGAGGACGGGGGAGCAGTTCTTC. It is translated as CASSAGRTGEQFF.

This clonotype was found a few times. V gene TRBV3-1 combines with J gene TRBJ2-5; tentative D call: TRBD2 (6 bases). The CDR3 extends over 15 amino acids. In germline, CDR1 is LGHDT, CDR2 YNNKEL (reference sequence). V was cut by 4 bases and J by 4 bases, with 16 bases left in between. CDR3 amino acids: CASSPIRLVAETQYF. As DNA, the CDR3 is TGTGCCAGCAGCCCCATCAGACTAGTAGCAGAGACCCAGTACTTC.

The sample holds a few counts of this clonotype. The chain couples TRBV6-4 to TRBJ2-1; D is uncertain. The CDR3 runs to 11 residues. V was clipped by 6 bases and J by 10 bases, with 10 bases between them. CDR1 and CDR2 (germline): MRHNA, SNTAGT. CDR3 in DNA: TGTGCCAGCAGGGACGCCAGGGAGCAGTTCTTC. This translates into CASRDAREQFF.

This clonotype appeared many times. The chain recombines TRBV4-1 with TRBJ2-1, with 7 positions matching TRBD2. The junction had 7 bases not matched to a gene; V was cut back by 4 bases and J by 4 bases. Germline V gene sequence: CDR1 MGHRA, CDR2 YSYEKL. This CDR3 is 15 amino acids long. The CDR3 nucleotides read TGCGCCAGCAGCCTCCCGGGCGGGGGTTACAATGAGCAGTTCTTC. This translates into CASSLPGGGYNEQFF.

In its sample, this clonotype was seen a few times. A read error may account for a junction end that differs from germline. The chain combines TRBV24-1 with TRBJ1-2; D may be TRBD1 (5 bases). In germline, CDR1 is KGHDR, CDR2 SFDVKD. There are 14 residues in the CDR3. CDR3 residues: CTTSDQTVRRGYTF. The CDR3 coding sequence is TGTACCACCAGTGATCAGACAGTGAGGCGCGGCTACACCTTC.

The chain has TRBV9 and TRBJ2-7; a weak D match, TRBD2 (6 bases). Trimming stripped 4 bases from V and 3 bases from J, with 17 bases between. The CDR3 is made up of 15 amino acids. Germline values: CDR1 SGDLS, CDR2 YYNGEE. The CDR3 nucleotides read TGTGCCAGCAGCCCGACGGCGGGGAGCATCTACGAGCAGTACTTC. Its protein is CASSPTAGSIYEQYF.

The chain carries TRBV6-5 and TRBJ1-2; D is unclear. Germline V gene data show CDR1 as MNHEY and CDR2 as SVGAGI. This CDR3 is built from 16 residues. V was clipped by 6 bases and J by 4 bases, with 21 bases between them. This CDR3 reads CASSRSGEPQLYGYTF. CDR3 DNA: TGTGCCAGCAGCCGGTCCGGGGAACCTCAACTCTATGGCTACACCTTC.

The chain is built from TRBV5-1 and TRBJ2-1, with 12 positions matching TRBD2. From germline, CDR1 is SGHRS and CDR2 YFSETQ. The trim removed 7 bases at V and 10 bases at J, leaving 9 bases unmatched. The CDR3 spans 14 residues. CDR3 coding DNA: TGCGCCAGCCGTCGACTAGCGGGGGTCAGGGAGCAGTTCTTC. Protein product: CASRRLAGVREQFF.

The rearrangement links TRBV12-3 or TRBV12-4 to TRBJ2-1; 11 nucleotides align to TRBD2. This CDR3 has 17 residues. With 7 bases clipped from V and 6 bases from J, the junction kept 14 bases outside the gene matches. DNA for the CDR3: TGTGCCAGCACCCAAACCCCCTTAGCGGGGGGGTTCAATGAGCAGTTCTTC. This codes for CASTQTPLAGGFNEQFF.